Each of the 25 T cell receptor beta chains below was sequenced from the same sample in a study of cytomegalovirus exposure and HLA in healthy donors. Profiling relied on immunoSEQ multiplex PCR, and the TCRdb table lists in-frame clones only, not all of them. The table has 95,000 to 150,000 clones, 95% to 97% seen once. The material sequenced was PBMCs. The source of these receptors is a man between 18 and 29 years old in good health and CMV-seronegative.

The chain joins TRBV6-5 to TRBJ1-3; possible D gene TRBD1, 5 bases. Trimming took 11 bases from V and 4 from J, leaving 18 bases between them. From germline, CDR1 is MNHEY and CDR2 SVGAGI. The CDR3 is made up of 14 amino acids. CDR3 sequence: CAVLGGLGGNTIYF. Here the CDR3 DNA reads TGTGCCGTACTCGGGGGACTGGGCGGAAACACCATATATTTT.

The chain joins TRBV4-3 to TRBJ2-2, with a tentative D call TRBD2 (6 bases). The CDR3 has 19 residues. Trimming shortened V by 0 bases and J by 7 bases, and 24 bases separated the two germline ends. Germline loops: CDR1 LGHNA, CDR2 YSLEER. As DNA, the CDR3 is TGCGCCAGCAGCCAAGATGGAGTTTTCAGCGGGTCCCGGGGCGGGGAGCTGTTTTTT. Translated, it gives CASSQDGVFSGSRGGELFF.

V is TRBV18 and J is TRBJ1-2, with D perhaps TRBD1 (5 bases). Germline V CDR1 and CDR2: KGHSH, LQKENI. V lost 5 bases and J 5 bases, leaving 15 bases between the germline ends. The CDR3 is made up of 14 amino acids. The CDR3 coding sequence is TGTGCCAGCTCAGCCTCCGGGACTCAGTATGGCTACACCTTC. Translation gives CASSASGTQYGYTF. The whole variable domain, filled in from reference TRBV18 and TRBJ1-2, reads NAGVMQNPRHLVRRRGQEARLRCSPMKGHSHVYWYRQLPEEGLKFMVYLQKENIIDESGMPKERFSAEFPKEGPSILRIQQVVRGDSAAYFCASSASGTQYGYTFGSGTRLTVV.

The CDR3 nucleotides are TGTGCCAGCAGCCAAGATACTAGCGGGAGGGCCGGAGATACGCAGTATTTT. This sequence encodes CASSQDTSGRAGDTQYF. The gene calls are TRBV4-2 and TRBJ2-3; TRBD2 matches at 13 bases. CDR1 and CDR2 (germline): LGHNA, YNFKEQ. This CDR3 is 17 amino acids long. J lost 5 bases, V lost 0 bases, and 5 bases had no gene match.

CDR3 DNA: TGCGCCAGCCTATTCACTCCGGGTGATGAAGCTTTCTTT. Its protein product is CASLFTPGDEAFF. The chain joins TRBV5-1 to TRBJ1-1; no clear D. Deletions cut 7 bases from V and 7 bases from J, with 17 bases between. This CDR3 region has 13 residues. Germline CDR1 reads SGHRS; CDR2 reads YFSETQ.

The CDR3 loop is CASSQGAGRAYNEQFF. The CDR3 bases are TGCGCCAGCAGCCAAGGTGCGGGGAGGGCCTACAATGAGCAGTTCTTC. This chain uses TRBV4-3 with TRBJ2-1; 7 bases are shared with TRBD2. Trimming took 1 base from V and 2 from J; bases not matched to a gene: 5. CDR3 length equals 16 residues. Germline assignment: CDR1 LGHNA and CDR2 YSLEER.

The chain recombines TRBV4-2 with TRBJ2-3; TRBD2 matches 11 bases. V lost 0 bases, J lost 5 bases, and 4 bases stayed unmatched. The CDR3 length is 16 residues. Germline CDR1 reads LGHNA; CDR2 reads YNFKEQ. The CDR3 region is CASSQDGTSGRDTQYF. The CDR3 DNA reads TGTGCCAGCAGCCAAGATGGTACTAGCGGGAGAGATACGCAGTATTTT.

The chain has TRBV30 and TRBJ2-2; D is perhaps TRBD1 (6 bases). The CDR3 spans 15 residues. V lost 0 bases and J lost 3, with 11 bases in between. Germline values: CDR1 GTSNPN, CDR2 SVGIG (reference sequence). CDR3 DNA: TGTGCCTGGAGTGTGTCAACAGGGTACACCGGGGAGCTGTTTTTT. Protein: CAWSVSTGYTGELFF.

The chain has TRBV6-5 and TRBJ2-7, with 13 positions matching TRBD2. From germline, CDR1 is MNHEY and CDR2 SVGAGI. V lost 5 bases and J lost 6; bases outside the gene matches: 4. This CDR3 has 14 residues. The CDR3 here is CASSRTSGSSEQYF. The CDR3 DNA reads TGTGCCAGCAGTCGGACTAGCGGGAGTAGCGAGCAGTACTTC.

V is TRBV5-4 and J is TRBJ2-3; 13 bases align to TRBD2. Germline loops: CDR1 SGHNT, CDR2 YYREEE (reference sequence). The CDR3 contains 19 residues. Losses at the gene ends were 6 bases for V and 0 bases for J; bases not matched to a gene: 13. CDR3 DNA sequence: TGTGCCAGCACAGGGACTAGCGGGACCCTATACTCTAGCACAGATACGCAGTATTTT. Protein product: CASTGTSGTLYSSTDTQYF.

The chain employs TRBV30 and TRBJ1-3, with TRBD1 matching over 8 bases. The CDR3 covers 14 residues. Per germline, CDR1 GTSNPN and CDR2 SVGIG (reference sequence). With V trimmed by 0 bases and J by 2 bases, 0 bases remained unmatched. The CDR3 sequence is CAWSVQGAGNTIYF. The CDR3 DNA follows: TGTGCCTGGAGTGTACAGGGGGCTGGAAACACCATATATTTT.

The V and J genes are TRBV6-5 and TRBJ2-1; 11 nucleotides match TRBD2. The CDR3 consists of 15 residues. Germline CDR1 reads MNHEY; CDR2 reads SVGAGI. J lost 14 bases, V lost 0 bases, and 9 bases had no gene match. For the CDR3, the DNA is TGTGCCAGCAGTTACTCCCGACTAGCGGGAAAGAAGGAGTTCTTC. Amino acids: CASSYSRLAGKKEFF.

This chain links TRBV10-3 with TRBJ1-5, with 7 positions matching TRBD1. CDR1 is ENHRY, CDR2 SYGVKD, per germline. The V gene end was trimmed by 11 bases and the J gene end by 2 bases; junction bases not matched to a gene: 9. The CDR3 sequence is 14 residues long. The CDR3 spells CASGGPGGNQPQHF. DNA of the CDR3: TGTGCCTCAGGGGGGCCGGGCGGCAATCAGCCCCAGCATTTT.

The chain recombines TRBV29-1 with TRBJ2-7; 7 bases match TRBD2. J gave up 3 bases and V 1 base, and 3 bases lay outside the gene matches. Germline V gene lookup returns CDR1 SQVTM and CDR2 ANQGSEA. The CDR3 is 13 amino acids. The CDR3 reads CSVEGASGYEQYF. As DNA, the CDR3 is TGCAGCGTTGAAGGGGCTAGCGGCTACGAGCAGTACTTC.

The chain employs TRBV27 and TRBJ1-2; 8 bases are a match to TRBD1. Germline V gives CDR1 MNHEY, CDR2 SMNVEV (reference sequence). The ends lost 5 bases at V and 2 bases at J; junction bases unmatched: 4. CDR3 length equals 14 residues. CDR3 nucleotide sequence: TGTGCCAGCAGTCAGGACAGGGAGAACTATGGCTACACCTTC. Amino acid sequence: CASSQDRENYGYTF.

In DNA, the CDR3 is TGTGCCAGCAGCCCACCCGTCTCCGGGAGGTCCTACAATGAGCAGTTCTTC. Its protein product is CASSPPVSGRSYNEQFF. The V and J genes are TRBV7-9 and TRBJ2-1; 7 positions agree with TRBD2. CDR1 is SEHNR and CDR2 is FQNEAQ in the germline V gene (reference sequence). This CDR3 comprises 17 residues. After removal of 5 bases from V and 1 base from J, the junction contained 11 bases not matched to a gene. Full variable domain (rest looked up from reference TRBV7-9 and TRBJ2-1): DTGVSQNPRHKITKRGQNVTFRCDPISEHNRLYWYRQTLGQGPEFLTYFQNEAQLEKSRLLSDRFSAERPKGSFSTLEIQRTEQGDSAMYLCASSPPVSGRSYNEQFFGPGTRLTVL.

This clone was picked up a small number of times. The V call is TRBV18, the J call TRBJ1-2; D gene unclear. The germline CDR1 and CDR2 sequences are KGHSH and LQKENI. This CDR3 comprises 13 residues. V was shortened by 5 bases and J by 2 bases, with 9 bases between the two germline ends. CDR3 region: CASSLSQNYGYTF. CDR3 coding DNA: TGTGCCAGCTCATTATCACAAAACTATGGCTACACCTTC.

The CDR3 protein is CASAIFPLQGAGFF. CDR3 in DNA: TGTGCTAGTGCCATCTTCCCATTACAGGGGGCAGGCTTCTTT. The chain joins TRBV12-5 to TRBJ1-1; the match to TRBD1 covers 9 bases. The CDR3 has 14 residues. CDR1 is LGHNT and CDR2 is FRNRAP in the germline V gene. The ends lost 7 bases at V and 14 bases at J; junction bases unmatched: 17.

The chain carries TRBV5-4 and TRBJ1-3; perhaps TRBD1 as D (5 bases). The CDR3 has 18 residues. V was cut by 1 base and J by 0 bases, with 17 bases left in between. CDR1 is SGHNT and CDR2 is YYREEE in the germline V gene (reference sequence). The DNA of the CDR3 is TGTGCCAGCAGCTTGATAGGGGCCCTAGGCGACTCTGGAAACACCATATATTTT. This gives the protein CASSLIGALGDSGNTIYF.

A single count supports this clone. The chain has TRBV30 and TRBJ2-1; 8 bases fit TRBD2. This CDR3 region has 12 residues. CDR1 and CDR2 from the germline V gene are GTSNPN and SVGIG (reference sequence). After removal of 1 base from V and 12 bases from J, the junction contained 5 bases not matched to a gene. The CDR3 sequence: CAWSESGRRQFF. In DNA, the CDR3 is TGTGCCTGGAGTGAAAGCGGGAGACGGCAGTTCTTC.

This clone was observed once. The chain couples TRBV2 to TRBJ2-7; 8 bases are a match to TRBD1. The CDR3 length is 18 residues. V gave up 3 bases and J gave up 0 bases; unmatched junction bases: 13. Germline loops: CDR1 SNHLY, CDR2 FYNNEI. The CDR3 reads CASSDTLLRTGSSYEQYF. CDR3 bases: TGTGCCAGCAGTGACACTCTTCTTCGGACAGGGAGCTCCTACGAGCAGTACTTC.

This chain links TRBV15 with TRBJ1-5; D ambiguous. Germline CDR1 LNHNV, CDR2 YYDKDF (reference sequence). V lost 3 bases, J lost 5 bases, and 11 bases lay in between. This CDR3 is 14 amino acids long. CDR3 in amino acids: CATSRDDSYQPQHF. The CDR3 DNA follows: TGTGCCACCAGCAGGGATGACTCCTATCAGCCCCAGCATTTT.

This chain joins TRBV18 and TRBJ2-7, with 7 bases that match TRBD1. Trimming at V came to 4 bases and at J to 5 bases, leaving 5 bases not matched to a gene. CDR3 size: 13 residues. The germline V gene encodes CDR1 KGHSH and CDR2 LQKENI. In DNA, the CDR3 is TGTGCCAGCTCACAGGGACAGTATGACGAGCAGTACTTC. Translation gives CASSQGQYDEQYF.

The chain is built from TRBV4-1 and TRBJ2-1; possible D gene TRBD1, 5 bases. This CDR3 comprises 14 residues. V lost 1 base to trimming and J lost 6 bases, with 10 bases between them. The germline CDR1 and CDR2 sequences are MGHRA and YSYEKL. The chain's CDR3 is CASSQGGWANEQFF. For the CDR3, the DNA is TGCGCCAGCAGCCAAGGGGGCTGGGCCAATGAGCAGTTCTTC.

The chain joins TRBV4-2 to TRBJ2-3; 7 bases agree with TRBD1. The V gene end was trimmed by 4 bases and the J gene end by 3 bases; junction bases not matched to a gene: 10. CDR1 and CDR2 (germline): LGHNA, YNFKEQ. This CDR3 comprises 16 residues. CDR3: CASSPQVGTATDTQYF. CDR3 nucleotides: TGTGCCAGCAGCCCCCAAGTGGGGACAGCTACAGATACGCAGTATTTT.